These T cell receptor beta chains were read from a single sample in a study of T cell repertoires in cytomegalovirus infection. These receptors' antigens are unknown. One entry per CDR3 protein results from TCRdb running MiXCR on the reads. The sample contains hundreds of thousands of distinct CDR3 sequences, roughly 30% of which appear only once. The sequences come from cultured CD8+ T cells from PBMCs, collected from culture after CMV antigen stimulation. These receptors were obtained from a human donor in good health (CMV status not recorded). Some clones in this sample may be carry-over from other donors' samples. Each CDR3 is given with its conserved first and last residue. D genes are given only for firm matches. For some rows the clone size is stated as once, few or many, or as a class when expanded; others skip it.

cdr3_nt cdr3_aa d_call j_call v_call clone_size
TGTGCCAGCAGCTTAAACGTTCGGGCAGACGGTGAGCAGTTCTTC CASSLNVRADGEQFF . TRBJ2-1 TRBV7-3 .
TGCAGCGTTGAAGATCTTCCGGATCGCGACTATGGCTACACCTTC CSVEDLPDRDYGYTF . TRBJ1-2 TRBV29-1 once
TGTGCCAGCAGTTACAAGATCTTCAGGGGAACTGAAGCTTTCTTT CASSYKIFRGTEAFF . TRBJ1-1 TRBV6-5 few
TGCGCCAGCAGCCAAGTTATTACGGGACAGTATAATTCACCCCTCCACTTT CASSQVITGQYNSPLHF TRBD1 TRBJ1-6 TRBV4-3 .
TGTGCCAGCTCACCCATGGACAGAACAGATACGCAGTATTTT CASSPMDRTDTQYF . TRBJ2-3 TRBV18 few
TGTGCCAGCAGCTTCCCCGACACTGAAGCTTTCTTT CASSFPDTEAFF . TRBJ1-1 TRBV5-5 .
TGTGCCAGTAGATGGGTAACCAATTCACCCCTCCACTTT CASRWVTNSPLHF . TRBJ1-6 TRBV28 .
TGTGCCAGCAGTCCCCTTACGTACTCCATCTCCTACGAGCAGTACTTC CASSPLTYSISYEQYF . TRBJ2-7 TRBV6-5 .
TGTGCCAGCAGCCAAACAGGGTCGGACTATGGCTACACCTTC CASSQTGSDYGYTF . TRBJ1-2 TRBV14 few
TGTGCCATCAGTGAGTCGGCCGGGGGGGCACCCTACGAGCAGTACTTC CAISESAGGAPYEQYF TRBD2 TRBJ2-7 TRBV10-3 .
TGTGCCAGCAGACGGGGACAGGGAAGCAATCAGCCCCAGCAGTTT CASRRGQGSNQPQQF TRBD1 TRBJ1-5 TRBV6-5 .
TGTGTCAGCAGCCTAGGGGGGGAACAAGAGACCCAGTACTTC CVSSLGGEQETQYF . TRBJ2-5 TRBV5-4 .
TGTGCCAGCAGTTTCGAGGGGGCAACTGAAGCTTTCTTT CASSFEGATEAFF TRBD1 TRBJ1-1 TRBV7-9 many
TGTGCCAGCAGCTTAGGGGGGCACCTGTATTACGATACGCAGTATTTT CASSLGGHLYYDTQYF . TRBJ2-3 TRBV7-2 many
TGTGCCAGCAGTCCGACAGTTACCGAGCCCCAGCATTTT CASSPTVTEPQHF . TRBJ1-5 TRBV27 few
TGTGCCACCCGCCTCCGCGGGAACACTGAAGCTTTCTTT CATRLRGNTEAFF . TRBJ1-1 TRBV5-8 few
TGTGCCAGCAGCTTATGGTCGGACAGGGGGCTCAATGAGCAGTTCTTC CASSLWSDRGLNEQFF TRBD1 TRBJ2-1 TRBV7-9 few
TGTGCCAGCAGGAGTGGGGGCAGCGAGACCCAGTACTTC CASRSGGSETQYF . TRBJ2-5 TRBV11-1 few
TGTGCCAGCAGCTTGTTGACTAGAGGTGATGAGCAGTTCTTC CASSLLTRGDEQFF . TRBJ2-1 TRBV7-2 .
TGTGCCAGTAGTTCCGGGACAGGGGGCCAGTACGAGCAGTACTTC CASSSGTGGQYEQYF TRBD1 TRBJ2-7 TRBV19 .
TGCGCCAGCAGCCCCAAGATAAAACCGGGACTTCCGAACACCGGGGAGCTGTTTTTT CASSPKIKPGLPNTGELFF . TRBJ2-2 TRBV4-1 many
TGTGCCAGCAGCTTAAGGTGCCTGGGACAGGGGGTCTTTTTT CASSLRCLGQGVFF TRBD1 TRBJ1-4 TRBV7-3 .
TGTGCCACCAGCAGAGATGAGGTAGCGGGGGAACTCGAGCAGTACTTC CATSRDEVAGELEQYF TRBD2 TRBJ2-7 TRBV15 few
TGTGCCAGCAGCGGCCTGGATGTGGGCGAGCAGTACTTC CASSGLDVGEQYF . TRBJ2-7 TRBV5-6 .
TGTGCCAGCAGTGACTGGGCCGGGTCTGGCACCGGGGAGCTGTTTTTT CASSDWAGSGTGELFF . TRBJ2-2 TRBV6-4 few
TGTGCCAGCAGTGAAGCGGAGGGCATTCAGTACTTC CASSEAEGIQYF . TRBJ2-4 TRBV6-1 few
TGTGCCAGCAGCCCCCAGGGACAACCTGAAGCTTTCTTT CASSPQGQPEAFF . TRBJ1-1 TRBV7-8 many
TGTGCCAGCAGGTCCGGGACAGGGGCCCAGCCGGGCTACAATGAGCAGTTCTTC CASRSGTGAQPGYNEQFF TRBD1 TRBJ2-1 TRBV6-6 .
TGTGCCAGCAGTCTTGGCGGAGGGGCCAGGGGGCGGTGGAGTGAGCAGTTCTTC CASSLGGGARGRWSEQFF TRBD1 TRBJ2-1 TRBV5-6 few
TGTGCCACCAGCGGGGGGACAGGGGGAGCTGACAGACAGCCCCAGCATTTT CATSGGTGGADRQPQHF TRBD1 TRBJ1-5 TRBV15 .